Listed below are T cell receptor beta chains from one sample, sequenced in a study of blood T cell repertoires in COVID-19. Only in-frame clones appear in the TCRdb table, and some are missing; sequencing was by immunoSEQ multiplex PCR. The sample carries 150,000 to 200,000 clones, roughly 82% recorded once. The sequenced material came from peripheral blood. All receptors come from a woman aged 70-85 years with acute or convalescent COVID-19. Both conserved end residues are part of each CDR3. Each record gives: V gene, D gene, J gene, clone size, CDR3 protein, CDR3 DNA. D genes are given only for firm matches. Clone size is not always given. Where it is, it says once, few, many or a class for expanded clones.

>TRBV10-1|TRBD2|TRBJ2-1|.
CASRAGGSNEQFF
TGCGCCAGCAGGGCGGGGGGGTCCAATGAGCAGTTCTTC
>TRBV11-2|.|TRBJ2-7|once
CASSLDGGGPSYEQYF
TGTGCCAGCAGCTTAGACGGCGGGGGCCCTTCCTACGAGCAGTACTTC
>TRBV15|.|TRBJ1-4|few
CATSRDTLSEKLFF
TGTGCCACCAGCAGAGATACTTTAAGCGAAAAACTGTTTTTT
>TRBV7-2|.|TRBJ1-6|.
CASSQSSSYNSPLHF
TGTGCCAGCAGTCAATCGAGCTCCTATAATTCACCCCTCCACTTT
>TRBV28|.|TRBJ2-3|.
CASSQSSFTDTQYF
TGTGCCAGCAGCCAGTCTTCGTTCACAGATACGCAGTATTTT
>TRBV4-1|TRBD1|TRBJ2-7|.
CASSQDLGTGAYEQYF
TGCGCCAGCAGCCAAGATCTTGGGACAGGGGCCTACGAGCAGTACTTC
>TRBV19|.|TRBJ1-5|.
CASSRGMNSNQPQHF
TGTGCCAGTAGTAGAGGTATGAATAGCAATCAGCCCCAGCATTTT
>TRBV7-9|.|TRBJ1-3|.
CASSLASGSDGNTIYF
TGTGCCAGCAGCTTAGCGTCAGGGTCAGATGGAAACACCATATATTTT
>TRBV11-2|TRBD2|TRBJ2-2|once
CASSLERAGANTGELFF
TGTGCCAGCAGCTTAGAAAGGGCGGGAGCGAACACCGGGGAGCTGTTTTTT
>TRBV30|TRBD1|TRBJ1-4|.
CAWSGTDNEKLFF
TGTGCCTGGAGCGGGACAGATAATGAAAAACTGTTTTTT
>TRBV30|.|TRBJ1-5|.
CAWSMQGTNQPQHF
TGTGCCTGGAGTATGCAGGGTACTAATCAGCCCCAGCATTTT
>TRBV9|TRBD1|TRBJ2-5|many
CASSVGGQMYQETQYF
TGTGCCAGCAGCGTAGGGGGACAGATGTACCAAGAGACCCAGTACTTC
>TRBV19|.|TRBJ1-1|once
CASSSAGVGEAFF
TGTGCCAGTAGTTCGGCAGGGGTTGGTGAAGCTTTCTTT
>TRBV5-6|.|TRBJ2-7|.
CASSLAPGPYEQYF
TGTGCCAGCAGCTTGGCCCCAGGCCCCTACGAGCAGTACTTC
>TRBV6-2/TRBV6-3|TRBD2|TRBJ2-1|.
CASSSPPRTSGRRNEQFF
TGTGCCAGCAGTTCCCCACCTCGGACTAGCGGCCGCAGGAATGAGCAGTTCTTC
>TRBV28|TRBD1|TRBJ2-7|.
CASRRDRVGEQYF
TGTGCCAGCAGGCGGGACAGGGTGGGGGAGCAGTACTTC
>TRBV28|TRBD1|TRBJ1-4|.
CASRNLRTGVEKLFF
TGTGCCAGCAGGAATCTAAGGACAGGGGTTGAAAAACTGTTTTTT
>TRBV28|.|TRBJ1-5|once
CASSARGVLGHSNQPQHF
TGTGCCAGCAGTGCCCGGGGGGTACTCGGGCATAGCAATCAGCCCCAGCATTTT
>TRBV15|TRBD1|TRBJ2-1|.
CATSRDTGGGRNEQFF
TGTGCCACCAGCAGGGATACAGGGGGCGGAAGGAATGAGCAGTTCTTC
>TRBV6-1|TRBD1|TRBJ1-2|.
CASSAPPGQVFNYGYTF
TGTGCCAGCAGTGCCCCACCGGGACAGGTCTTTAACTATGGCTACACCTTC
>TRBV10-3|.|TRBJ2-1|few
CAISEKQGNNEQFF
TGTGCCATCAGTGAGAAACAGGGCAACAATGAGCAGTTCTTC
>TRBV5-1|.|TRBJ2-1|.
CASRSWVEGYSDTEVRVQFF
TGCGCCAGCAGGTCATGGGTGGAGGGCTACTCCGATACGGAAGTGCGGGTGCAGTTCTTC
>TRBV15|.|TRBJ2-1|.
CATSRGRVQGYNEQFF
TGTGCCACCAGCAGAGGCCGGGTGCAGGGCTACAATGAGCAGTTCTTC
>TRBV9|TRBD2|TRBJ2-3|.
CASTPGTSGLLNTQYF
TGTGCCAGCACCCCCGGGACTAGCGGACTTCTGAATACGCAGTATTTT
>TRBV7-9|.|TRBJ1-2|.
CASSPGPHGAYGYTF
TGTGCCAGCAGCCCTGGTCCGCATGGGGCCTATGGCTACACCTTC
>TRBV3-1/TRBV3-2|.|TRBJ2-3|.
CASSPASDTQYF
TGTGCCAGCAGCCCCGCGTCGGATACGCAGTATTTT
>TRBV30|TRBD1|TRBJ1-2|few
CACARGRGYTF
TGTGCCTGCGCCAGGGGGCGAGGCTACACCTTC
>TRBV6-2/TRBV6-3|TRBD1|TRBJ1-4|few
CASSYLRTGNEKLFF
TGTGCCAGCAGTTACCTCAGGACAGGGAATGAAAAACTGTTTTTT
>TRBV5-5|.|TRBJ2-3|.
CASSVQGDTQYF
TGTGCCAGCAGCGTCCAGGGGGATACGCAGTATTTT
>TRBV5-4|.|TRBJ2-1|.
CASSPISDEQFF
TGTGCCAGCAGCCCGATTTCGGATGAGCAGTTCTTC
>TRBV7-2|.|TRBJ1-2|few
CATTPQTGDHYGYTF
TGTGCCACAACCCCCCAGACGGGGGACCACTATGGCTACACCTTC
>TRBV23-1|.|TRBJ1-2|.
CASSRDNNGYTF
TGCGCCAGCAGTCGAGATAATAATGGCTACACCTTC
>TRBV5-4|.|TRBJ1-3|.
CASSLAEQGFSGNTIYF
TGTGCCAGCAGCTTGGCCGAACAGGGATTCTCTGGAAACACCATATATTTT
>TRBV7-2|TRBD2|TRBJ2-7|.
CASSLGLAGGQYF
TGTGCCAGCAGCTTAGGCCTAGCGGGGGGGCAATACTTC
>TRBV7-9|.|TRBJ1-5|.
CASSLAEYQPQHF
TGTGCCAGCAGCTTAGCAGAGTATCAGCCCCAGCATTTT
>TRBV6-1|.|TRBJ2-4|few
CASSATKSGGKNIQYF
TGTGCCAGCAGTGCCACCAAAAGCGGAGGCAAAAACATTCAGTACTTC
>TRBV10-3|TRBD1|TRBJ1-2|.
CAISDGQGNGYTF
TGTGCCATCAGTGACGGACAGGGGAATGGCTACACCTTC
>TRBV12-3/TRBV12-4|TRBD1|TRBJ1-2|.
CASSLGRGYGYTF
TGTGCCAGCAGTTTAGGCAGGGGGTATGGCTACACCTTC
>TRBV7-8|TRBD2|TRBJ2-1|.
CASSLAGGVGNEQFF
TGTGCCAGCAGCTTAGCCGGGGGGGTTGGTAATGAGCAGTTCTTC
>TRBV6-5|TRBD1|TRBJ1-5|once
CASRGQERNQPQHF
TGTGCCAGCAGAGGACAGGAACGCAATCAGCCCCAGCATTTT
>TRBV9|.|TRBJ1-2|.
CASSALDSNYGYTF
TGTGCCAGCAGCGCCCTGGACAGTAACTATGGCTACACCTTC
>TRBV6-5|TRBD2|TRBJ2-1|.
CASSKREGHNEQFF
TGTGCCAGCAGTAAGCGGGAGGGTCACAATGAGCAGTTCTTC
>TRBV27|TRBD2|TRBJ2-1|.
CASSSGWSTRTSGSPYNEQFF
TGTGCCAGCAGTTCAGGTTGGTCGACGAGGACTAGCGGGAGCCCATACAATGAGCAGTTCTTC
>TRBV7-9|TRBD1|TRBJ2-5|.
CASSSTGEEETQYF
TGTGCCAGCAGCTCGACAGGGGAGGAGGAGACCCAGTACTTC
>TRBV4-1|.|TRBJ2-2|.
CASSQGVLYANTGELFF
TGCGCCAGCAGCCAAGGCGTACTATATGCTAACACCGGGGAGCTGTTTTTT
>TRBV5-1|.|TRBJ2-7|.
CASSLTLDSNYEQYF
TGCGCCAGCAGCTTGACCCTGGACAGTAACTACGAGCAGTACTTC
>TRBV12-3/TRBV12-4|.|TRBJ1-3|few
CASSLLGNTIYF
TGTGCCAGCAGTTTATTAGGAAACACCATATATTTT
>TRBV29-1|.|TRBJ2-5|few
CSVEGQPEETQYF
TGCAGCGTTGAAGGACAGCCAGAAGAGACCCAGTACTTC
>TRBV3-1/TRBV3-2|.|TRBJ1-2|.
CASSFTGGYTF
TGTGCCAGCAGTTTCACTGGTGGCTACACCTTC
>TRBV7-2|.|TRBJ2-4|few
CASSIDSLAKNIQYF
TGTGCCAGCAGCATTGACAGTCTAGCCAAAAACATTCAGTACTTC